This T cell receptor beta chain was obtained from a study of chemoradiotherapy in HPV16-positive cancers. Samples were taken several times over chemoradiotherapy. Libraries were prepared by immunoSEQ multiplex PCR; TCRdb keeps only in-frame clonotypes and omits some of them. The sample lists about 4,000 clones; 75% were seen once. For this clone: Its antigen is still unknown.

V was clipped by 7 bases and J by 0 bases, with 10 bases between them. The germline gives CDR1 MDHEN, CDR2 SYDVKM. This CDR3 is built from 15 residues. Study-wide results and caveats: During treatment, candidate HPV-specific clones and E7-related motifs expanded in tumor. In HPV16-positive patients, HPV-responsive T-cell expansion tracked better recurrence-free survival.

The origin of this receptor is a human donor with HPV-associated anogenital cancer. The V gene is TRBV28, the J gene TRBJ2-6; D unresolved. This material was collected from a patient who underwent chemoradiotherapy. The CDR3 region is CASTQQLSGANVLTF. CDR3 bases: TGTGCCAGCACACAGCAACTCTCTGGGGCCAACGTCCTGACTTTC.